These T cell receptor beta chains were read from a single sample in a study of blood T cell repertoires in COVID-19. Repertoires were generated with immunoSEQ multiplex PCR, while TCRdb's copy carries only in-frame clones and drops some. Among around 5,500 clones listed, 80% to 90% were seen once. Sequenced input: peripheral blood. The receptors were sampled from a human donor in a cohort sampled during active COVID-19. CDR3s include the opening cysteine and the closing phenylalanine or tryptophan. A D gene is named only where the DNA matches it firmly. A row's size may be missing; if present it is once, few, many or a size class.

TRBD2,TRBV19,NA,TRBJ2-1,TGTGCCAGTGGACGGCGGGGGGCCGATGGGGGCTTCTTC,CASGRRGADGGFF
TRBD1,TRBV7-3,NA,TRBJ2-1,TGTGCCAGCAGCCGATTCGGGACAGGGGCAGATGAGCAGTTCTTC,CASSRFGTGADEQFF
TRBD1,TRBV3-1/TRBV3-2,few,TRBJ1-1,TGTGCCAGCAGCCGTACCGGGACAGGGTACACTGAAGCTTTCTTT,CASSRTGTGYTEAFF
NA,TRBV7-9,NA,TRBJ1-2,TGTGCCAGCAGTCAGGGAGGGCTTAGATCCTATGGCTACACCTTC,CASSQGGLRSYGYTF
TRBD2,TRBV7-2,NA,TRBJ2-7,TGTGCCAGCAGCTTTTTAGCGGGGGAGTCCTACGAGCAGTACTTC,CASSFLAGESYEQYF
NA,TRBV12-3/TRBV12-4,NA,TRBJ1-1,TGTGCCAGCAGTTCAGGGTTGAACACTGAAGCTTTCTTT,CASSSGLNTEAFF
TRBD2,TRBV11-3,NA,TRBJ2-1,TGTGCCAGCAGCTTAGGTGGTAGCGGGGTCTTTAACAATGAGCAGTTCTTC,CASSLGGSGVFNNEQFF
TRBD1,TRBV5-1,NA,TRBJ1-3,TGCGCCAGCAGCTTGGAAGGGACAGGGGGAAACACCATATATTTT,CASSLEGTGGNTIYF
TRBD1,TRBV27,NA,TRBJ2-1,TGTGCCAGCAGTTTGACAGGGGTCTCCTACAATGAGCAGTTCTTC,CASSLTGVSYNEQFF
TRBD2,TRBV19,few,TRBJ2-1,TGTGCCAGTAGTATAGACAATAGCGGGGGGGCCAAGAATGAGCAGTTCTTC,CASSIDNSGGAKNEQFF
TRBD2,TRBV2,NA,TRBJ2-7,TGTGCCAGCAGTGAAGGAAGACTAGCGGGGGGCTACGAGCAGTACTTC,CASSEGRLAGGYEQYF
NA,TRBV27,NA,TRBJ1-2,TGTGCCAGCAGCTCAGTTGGACTAGGCTATGGCTACACCTTC,CASSSVGLGYGYTF
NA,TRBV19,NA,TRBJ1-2,TGTGCCAGTAGTATAGTCAGGTCCTCTAACTATGGCTACACCTTC,CASSIVRSSNYGYTF
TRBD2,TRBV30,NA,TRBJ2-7,TGTGCCTGGAGGATGAGCGGGGGCGATAACTATAGCTCCTACGAGCAGTACTTC,CAWRMSGGDNYSSYEQYF